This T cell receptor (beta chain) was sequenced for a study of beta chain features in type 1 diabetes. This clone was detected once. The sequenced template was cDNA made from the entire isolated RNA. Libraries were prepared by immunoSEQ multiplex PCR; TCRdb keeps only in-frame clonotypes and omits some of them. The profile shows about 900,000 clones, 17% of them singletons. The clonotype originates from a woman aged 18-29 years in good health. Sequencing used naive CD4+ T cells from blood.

CDR3 in amino acids: CAWRRGLAVYNEQFF. CDR3 DNA: TGTGCCTGGAGGAGAGGACTAGCGGTCTACAATGAGCAGTTCTTC. The V gene is TRBV30, the J gene TRBJ2-1; 10 bases match TRBD2. CDR3 length equals 15 residues. Germline CDR1 reads GTSNPN; CDR2 reads SVGIG (reference sequence). J gave up 3 bases and V 3 bases, and 5 bases lay outside the gene matches.